These 23 T cell receptor beta chains were all obtained from the same sample, sequenced in a study of blood T cell repertoires in COVID-19. Generated by immunoSEQ multiplex PCR, the TCRdb table keeps only in-frame clones and is missing some. Of under 200,000 clones listed, 82% were seen once; the top ten hold about 5%. The sequencing sample was made of PBMCs or T cells enriched from blood (not recorded which). The receptors were gathered from a woman aged 60-75 years with acute COVID-19.

This chain connects TRBV6-1 to TRBJ1-3; 7 nucleotides agree with TRBD1. Germline loops: CDR1 MNHNS, CDR2 SASEGT. V shed 1 base and J 4 bases; nucleotides not matched to a gene: 7. This CDR3 is built from 16 residues. The CDR3 region has the DNA TGTGCCAGCAGTGAAGAGAGCCACAGGGGAGGAAACACCATATATTTT. Its translation is CASSEESHRGGNTIYF.

V and J are TRBV7-2 and TRBJ2-5; TRBD2 might be the D (6 bases). The CDR3 contains 15 residues. Germline V gives CDR1 SGHTA, CDR2 FQGNSA. Between the trimmed V and J ends, which lost 2 bases and 5 bases, there was a span of 15 bases. CDR3 nucleotides: TGTGCCAGCAGCTTAAGGGTCAGGAGGGCCGAGACCCAGTACTTC. Translating gives CASSLRVRRAETQYF.

J is TRBJ2-5 and V is TRBV3-1 (or the pseudogene TRBV3-2); TRBD2 is a possible D gene (7 bases). The CDR3 consists of 17 residues. Trimming cost V 10 bases and J 1 base, with 25 bases left between them. The V gene's germline CDR1 is LGHDT and CDR2 YNNKEL (reference sequence). The chain's CDR3 is CANPGSHRGARQETQYF. The CDR3 DNA reads as TGTGCCAACCCAGGTTCCCATCGGGGGGCGCGCCAAGAGACCCAGTACTTC.

V is TRBV9 and J is TRBJ2-7, with 8 bases fitting TRBD2. V was pared by 3 bases and J by 4 bases, with 6 bases of the junction left unmatched. The germline V gene has CDR1 SGDLS and CDR2 YYNGEE. CDR3 length: 14 amino acids. This chain's CDR3 is CASSEAAGVYEQYF. The CDR3, as DNA: TGTGCCAGCAGCGAGGCAGCGGGAGTATACGAGCAGTACTTC.

This clone was observed a few times. The chain recombines TRBV21-1 with TRBJ2-7; TRBD1 is the table's D call and was not checked against the DNA. TRBV21-1 is described as a pseudogene. This CDR3 spans 17 amino acids. The CDR3 DNA follows: TGTGCCAGCAGCAAAGAAGGGACACCCTCGGCAATTTACGAGCAGTACGTC. This gives the protein CASSKEGTPSAIYEQYV.

The gene calls are TRBV7-6 and TRBJ1-4, with unresolved D. Germline V lookup: CDR1 SGHVS, CDR2 FNYEAQ. Trimming pared 1 base from V and 4 bases from J, leaving 10 bases between. There are 15 residues in the CDR3. CDR3 sequence: CASSLDSSFNEKLFF. CDR3 coding DNA: TGTGCCAGCAGCTTAGACAGCAGCTTTAATGAAAAACTGTTTTTT.

This sequence joins TRBV18 and TRBJ1-1; tentatively, D is TRBD1 (5 bases). Germline CDR1 reads KGHSH; CDR2 reads LQKENI. The CDR3 spans 13 residues. Trimming left V 6 bases short and J 3 bases short, with 11 bases between. In DNA form, the CDR3 reads TGTGCCAGCTCGGCAGGGTACGACACTGAAGCTTTCTTT. Protein product: CASSAGYDTEAFF.

The chain uses TRBV9 and TRBJ2-2; D is possibly TRBD1 (5 bases). Between the trimmed V and J ends, which lost 4 bases and 7 bases, there was a span of 17 bases. Germline V gives CDR1 SGDLS, CDR2 YYNGEE. The CDR3 covers 15 residues. This chain's CDR3 is CASSPRGSFDGELFF. CDR3 DNA sequence: TGTGCCAGCAGCCCTAGGGGTAGCTTCGACGGGGAGCTGTTTTTT.

V gene TRBV24-1 combines with J gene TRBJ2-5; D is possibly TRBD2 (6 bases). Germline V gene lookup returns CDR1 KGHDR and CDR2 SFDVKD. V lost 5 bases and J 3 bases, leaving 12 bases between the germline ends. This CDR3 comprises 14 residues. The DNA of the CDR3 is TGTGCCACCAGTGCTGTCGCGGGGAAAGAGACCCAGTACTTC. Protein sequence: CATSAVAGKETQYF.

The rearrangement links TRBV7-9 to TRBJ1-2; D perhaps matches TRBD1 (5 bases). This CDR3 is 14 amino acids long. The V end was cut by 0 bases, the J end by 3 bases, with 8 bases between. CDR1 is SEHNR and CDR2 is FQNEAQ in the germline V gene (reference sequence). The CDR3 DNA is TGTGCCAGCAGCTTAGCAGCACAGGACTATGGCTACACCTTC. This encodes CASSLAAQDYGYTF.

For the CDR3, the DNA is TGTGCCAGCAGTAAAGGACTAGCGGCCACAGATACGCAGTATTTT. This translates into CASSKGLAATDTQYF. The chain combines TRBV2 with TRBJ2-3; 10 positions agree with TRBD2. Trimming at V came to 5 bases and at J to 2 bases, leaving 4 bases not matched to a gene. CDR3 length: 15 amino acids. CDR1 SNHLY and CDR2 FYNNEI come from the germline V gene.

V gene TRBV30 combines with J gene TRBJ1-4; D gene ambiguous. V lost 1 base, J lost 8 bases, and 23 bases lay in between. This CDR3 region has 17 residues. CDR1 GTSNPN and CDR2 SVGIG come from the germline V gene (reference sequence). The CDR3 bases are TGTGCCTGGAGTGCCACCCGGACGGCCCTGAGCGGGGAAAAACTGTTTTTT. Residues: CAWSATRTALSGEKLFF.

The chain carries TRBV3-1 (or the pseudogene TRBV3-2) and TRBJ2-1; D remains ambiguous. V dropped 3 bases and J dropped 9 bases, with 12 bases sitting between them. CDR1 and CDR2 (germline): LGHDT, YNNKEL (reference sequence). The CDR3 is 13 residues long. The CDR3 sequence: CASSQMTQGEQFF. DNA for the CDR3: TGTGCCAGCAGCCAGATGACACAAGGTGAGCAGTTCTTC.

The table lists this clone with a few counts. The chain uses TRBV7-2 and TRBJ2-3; the match to TRBD1 covers 9 bases. Trimming at V came to 4 bases and at J to 6 bases, leaving 8 bases not matched to a gene. CDR1 is SGHTA and CDR2 is FQGNSA in the germline V gene. The CDR3 is 15 residues long. The CDR3 region has the DNA TGTGCCAGCAGCTGGACAGGGGATCAACGGGATACGCAGTATTTT. Translating gives CASSWTGDQRDTQYF.

The V and J genes are TRBV18 and TRBJ2-2, with a weak D call TRBD1 (5 bases). The CDR3 sequence is 16 residues long. CDR1 and CDR2 (germline): KGHSH, LQKENI. V dropped 3 bases and J dropped 6 bases, with 17 bases sitting between them. The CDR3 is CASSPQGLKAAGELFF. CDR3 nucleotide sequence: TGTGCCAGCTCACCCCAGGGTCTCAAGGCCGCCGGGGAGCTGTTTTTT.

The CDR3 nucleotides read TGCGCCAGCAGCTTGGGACAGGGCTACAATGAGCAGTTCTTC. It translates to CASSLGQGYNEQFF. This sequence joins TRBV5-1 and TRBJ2-1, with 7 bases lining up with TRBD1. The J segment lost 3 bases and the V segment lost 0 bases, leaving 0 bases of the junction unmatched. The CDR3 consists of 14 residues. The germline V gene encodes CDR1 SGHRS and CDR2 YFSETQ.

This chain links TRBV18 with TRBJ1-3; 11 nucleotides agree with TRBD1. Germline CDR1 and CDR2: KGHSH and LQKENI. This CDR3 comprises 17 residues. Unmatched junction bases numbered 6, after V lost 5 bases and J lost 0 bases. DNA for the CDR3: TGTGCCAGCTCAGTCGGACAGGGGGCGAGCTCTGGAAACACCATATATTTT. This translates into CASSVGQGASSGNTIYF.

The chain couples TRBV7-9 to TRBJ1-1; a possible D gene is TRBD1 (5 bases). The V end was cut by 5 bases, the J end by 1 base, with 14 bases between. CDR1 is SEHNR, CDR2 FQNEAQ, per germline (reference sequence). The CDR3 sequence is 15 residues long. CDR3 coding DNA: TGTGCCAGCAGCCACGTCCGGGACTCGAACACTGAAGCTTTCTTT. Amino acids: CASSHVRDSNTEAFF.

This clone has only one observation. The chain combines TRBV27 with TRBJ2-1; 8 positions match TRBD1. CDR3 length: 16 residues. Per the germline V gene, CDR1 is MNHEY and CDR2 is SMNVEV (reference sequence). The J segment lost 5 bases and the V segment lost 0 bases, leaving 6 bases of the junction unmatched. CDR3 in DNA: TGTGCCAGCAGTTTATCGGGGACAGGAGAGCACAATGAGCAGTTCTTC. Translation gives CASSLSGTGEHNEQFF.

The V and J genes are TRBV5-1 and TRBJ2-5, with D possibly matching TRBD1 (7 bases). Germline loops: CDR1 SGHRS, CDR2 YFSETQ. Trimming took 4 bases from V and 0 from J, leaving 10 bases between them. The length of the CDR3 is 14 residues. The CDR3 spells CASSAGQNQETQYF. The CDR3 DNA follows: TGCGCCAGCAGCGCGGGACAGAACCAAGAGACCCAGTACTTC.

This clone appeared a few times. This rearrangement joins TRBV12-5 to TRBJ2-2; D ambiguous. This CDR3 spans 15 amino acids. Germline V gives CDR1 LGHNT, CDR2 FRNRAP. Trimming cost V 3 bases and J 7 bases, with 15 bases left between them. CDR3 amino acids: CASGFMTKAVGELFF. In DNA, the CDR3 is TGTGCTAGTGGTTTCATGACGAAGGCGGTCGGGGAGCTGTTTTTT.

J is TRBJ2-5 and V is TRBV21-1; TRBD2, the D gene given by the table, was not confirmed from the DNA. TRBV21-1 is a pseudogene segment. There are 15 residues in the CDR3. Here the CDR3 DNA reads TGTGCCAGCAGCGGAAGCGGGAGAGGGCAAGAGACCCAGTACTTC. The encoded protein is CASSGSGRGQETQYF.

The chain carries TRBV7-9 and TRBJ2-7, with TRBD1 as a possible D gene (5 bases). The V end was cut by 5 bases, the J end by 2 bases, with 10 bases between. This CDR3 has 13 residues. Germline CDR1 and CDR2: SEHNR and FQNEAQ (reference sequence). The CDR3 sequence is CASSRPGTYEQYF. In DNA, the CDR3 is TGTGCCAGCAGCAGACCAGGGACCTACGAGCAGTACTTC.